These 17 T cell receptor beta chains originate from one sample sequenced in a study of T cell repertoires in ileal Crohn's disease (dated by TCRdb to the late 2010s). Receptor libraries were prepared by the immunoSEQ multiplex PCR assay. TCRdb took over this immuneACCESS table, retaining in-frame rearrangements with V and J assigned. Such tables are incomplete; in checked studies, under half of the missing clones stem from an unresolved V gene, and the remainder is unexplained. A total of more than 10,000 clones appear in this sample, roughly 80% of them only once. Around 15% of the sample belongs to the ten largest clones. The sample's time point, from its label and the paper: neoterminal ileum biopsy at postoperative endoscopy, about 6 months after surgery. Sequencing input: ileal tissue. All receptors come from an adult with Crohn's disease.

V is TRBV13 and J is TRBJ2-5; 13 positions match TRBD2. The J call is doubtful: the DNA matches TRBJ2-7 better. The germline CDR1 and CDR2 sequences are PRHDT and FYEKMQ (reference sequence). This CDR3 has 14 residues. The CDR3 nucleotides are TGTGCCAGCAGCGCACTAGCGGGAGGGTCCGAGCAGTACTTC. Translated, it gives CASSALAGGSEQYF.

CDR3 protein: CASNPGVGGASDTQYF. The DNA of the CDR3 is TGTGCCAGCAACCCGGGGGTAGGGGGCGCCTCAGATACGCAGTATTTT. The chain has TRBV7-8 and TRBJ2-3, with D perhaps TRBD1 (7 bases). This CDR3 has 16 residues. Trimming left V 7 bases short and J 4 bases short, with 21 bases between. The germline CDR1 and CDR2 sequences are SGHVS and FQNEAQ.

The V call is TRBV19, the J call TRBJ2-4; 7 bases agree with TRBD2. The germline V gene has CDR1 LNHDA and CDR2 SQIVND (reference sequence). The V gene end was trimmed by 5 bases and the J gene end by 2 bases; junction bases not matched to a gene: 6. The CDR3 is 15 residues long. CDR3 in amino acids: CASSLPGGPKNIQYF. In DNA form, the CDR3 reads TGTGCCAGTAGTCTCCCGGGGGGACCCAAAAACATTCAGTACTTC.

This clone was seen a handful of times. This chain links TRBV7-9 with TRBJ1-1; 8 nucleotides align to TRBD1. This CDR3 is 15 amino acids long. Germline assignment: CDR1 SEHNR and CDR2 FQNEAQ (reference sequence). V lost 5 bases and J lost 1; bases outside the gene matches: 6. For the CDR3, the DNA is TGTGCCAGCAGCCACGACAGGGGAAAGAACACTGAAGCTTTCTTT. It encodes CASSHDRGKNTEAFF.

This clone was recorded once. The chain employs TRBV5-1 and TRBJ1-4; the match to TRBD1 covers 10 bases. The CDR3 has 16 amino acids. The V gene end was trimmed by 4 bases and the J gene end by 6 bases; junction bases not matched to a gene: 9. Germline lookup yields CDR1 SGHRS and CDR2 YFSETQ. The CDR3 DNA reads TGCGCCAGCAGCCCTCGACAGGGGGCTCCTTATGAAAAACTGTTTTTT. It specifies CASSPRQGAPYEKLFF.

The chain has TRBV30 and TRBJ1-5; D ambiguous. The CDR3 has 13 amino acids. CDR1 and CDR2 (germline): GTSNPN, SVGIG (reference sequence). The ends were cut back, 2 bases at V and 2 bases at J, with 7 bases in the middle. The CDR3 region is CAWSLQGNQPQHF. The CDR3 DNA follows: TGTGCCTGGAGTCTTCAGGGCAATCAGCCCCAGCATTTT.

V and J are TRBV7-8 and TRBJ2-2; D might be TRBD2 (6 bases). The V and J ends lost 6 bases and 9 bases respectively, with 17 bases between them. Germline lookup yields CDR1 SGHVS and CDR2 FQNEAQ. The CDR3 has 14 amino acids. CDR3 bases: TGTGCCAGCAGGGACGGACTACTTCGCAGGGAGCTGTTTTTT. Encoded protein: CASRDGLLRRELFF.

This chain connects TRBV28 to TRBJ1-2, with 8 positions matching TRBD1. Germline V gene sequence: CDR1 MDHEN, CDR2 SYDVKM. The CDR3 extends over 16 amino acids. With V trimmed by 5 bases and J by 1 base, 9 bases remained unmatched. The CDR3 nucleotides read TGTGCCAGCAGTGGAGTGACAGGGGCTATTAACTATGGCTACACCTTC. Translation gives CASSGVTGAINYGYTF.

The J gene is TRBJ1-3, the V gene TRBV7-2, with D perhaps TRBD1 (6 bases). The CDR3 has 15 amino acids. V lost 4 bases and J 2 bases, leaving 12 bases between the germline ends. Germline CDR1 and CDR2: SGHTA and FQGNSA. This chain's CDR3 is CASSSWTDAGNTIYF. The CDR3 bases are TGTGCCAGCAGCTCGTGGACAGACGCTGGAAACACCATATATTTT.

The chain employs TRBV5-1 and TRBJ2-4; 11 positions agree with TRBD2. Germline CDR1 is SGHRS and CDR2 is YFSETQ. Unmatched junction bases numbered 13, after V lost 5 bases and J lost 3 bases. The CDR3 contains 18 residues. CDR3 in DNA: TGCGCCAGCAGGCGGACTAGCGGGTCTGAGGGAATCAAAAACATTCAGTACTTC. Translated: CASRRTSGSEGIKNIQYF.

The chain joins TRBV5-1 to TRBJ2-1; TRBD2 matches at 9 bases. V dropped 3 bases and J dropped 9; count of bases not matched to a gene: 7. CDR1 and CDR2 (germline): SGHRS, YFSETQ. The CDR3 is made up of 14 amino acids. The CDR3 here is CASSSGLAIGEQFF. In DNA, the CDR3 is TGCGCCAGCAGCTCGGGACTAGCAATAGGTGAGCAGTTCTTC.

This clone is a singleton in its sample. This rearrangement joins TRBV5-8 to TRBJ1-2; D is undetermined. Deletions cut 0 bases from V and 5 bases from J, with 14 bases between. This CDR3 is built from 15 residues. Germline values: CDR1 SGHTS, CDR2 YDEGEE. CDR3 sequence: CASSLEARPFYGYTF. CDR3 in DNA: TGTGCCAGCAGCTTGGAGGCGAGGCCCTTTTATGGCTACACCTTC.

V and J are TRBV5-1 and TRBJ1-5; D unresolved. V was trimmed by 0 bases and J by 9 bases, leaving 16 bases between them. Looked up from germline, CDR1 is SGHRS and CDR2 is YFSETQ. This CDR3 contains 15 residues. The CDR3 loop reads CASSLDLGSGWPQHF. DNA for the CDR3: TGCGCCAGCAGCTTGGACTTAGGGAGCGGGTGGCCCCAGCATTTT.

On this clone: Different DNA sequences within this sample yield the same CDR3. The rearrangement links TRBV18 to TRBJ1-5; weak D call: TRBD1 (5 bases). Trimming removed 3 bases from V and 5 bases from J, with 8 bases in between. Germline CDR1 KGHSH, CDR2 LQKENI. This CDR3 contains 13 residues. The CDR3 coding sequence is TGTGCCAGCTCACCCGGCAGGGATCAGCCCCAGCATTTT. Protein sequence: CASSPGRDQPQHF. Full variable domain (remainder filled in from reference TRBV18 and TRBJ1-5): NAGVMQNPRHLVRRRGQEARLRCSPMKGHSHVYWYRQLPEEGLKFMVYLQKENIIDESGMPKERFSAEFPKEGPSILRIQQVVRGDSAAYFCASSPGRDQPQHFGDGTRLSIL.

The chain carries TRBV6-6 and TRBJ2-5, with 8 bases lining up with TRBD2. The J call may be mistaken, given a closer DNA end match to TRBJ2-7. The CDR3 has 13 residues. CDR1 MNHNY and CDR2 SVGAGI come from the germline V gene (reference sequence). This CDR3 is CASSTAGGHEQYF. In nucleotides, the CDR3 is TGTGCCAGCAGTACCGCGGGGGGACACGAGCAGTACTTC.

The chain carries TRBV10-3 and TRBJ2-1; 11 bases are shared with TRBD2. CDR1 ENHRY and CDR2 SYGVKD come from the germline V gene. There are 15 residues in the CDR3. V gave up 2 bases and J gave up 6 bases; unmatched junction bases: 3. The CDR3 region has the DNA TGTGCCATCAGTGAGGGGACTAGCGGAGGCAATGAGCAGTTCTTC. Protein sequence: CAISEGTSGGNEQFF.

This clone was observed a few times. The chain employs TRBV10-3 and TRBJ2-1; 7 bases match TRBD1. This CDR3 contains 12 residues. V lost 11 bases, J lost 4 bases, and 5 bases stayed unmatched. Per the germline V gene, CDR1 is ENHRY and CDR2 is SYGVKD. CDR3 amino acids: CAVGTAYNEQFF. CDR3 nucleotide sequence: TGTGCCGTTGGGACAGCTTACAATGAGCAGTTCTTC.